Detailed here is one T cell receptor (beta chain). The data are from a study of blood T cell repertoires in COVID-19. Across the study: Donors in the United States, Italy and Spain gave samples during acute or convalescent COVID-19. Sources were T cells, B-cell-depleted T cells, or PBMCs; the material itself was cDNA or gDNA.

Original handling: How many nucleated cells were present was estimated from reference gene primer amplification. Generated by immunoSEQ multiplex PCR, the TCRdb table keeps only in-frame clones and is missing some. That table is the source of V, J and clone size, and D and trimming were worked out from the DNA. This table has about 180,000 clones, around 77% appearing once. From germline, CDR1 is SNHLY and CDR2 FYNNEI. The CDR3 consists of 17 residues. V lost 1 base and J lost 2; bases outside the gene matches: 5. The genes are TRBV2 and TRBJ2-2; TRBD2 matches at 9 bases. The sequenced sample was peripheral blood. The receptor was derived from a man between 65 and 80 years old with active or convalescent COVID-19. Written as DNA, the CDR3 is TGTGCCAGCAGTGAAGTAGGGCTAGCGGGAAACACCGGGGAGCTGTTTTTT. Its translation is CASSEVGLAGNTGELFF. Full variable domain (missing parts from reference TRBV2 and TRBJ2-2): EPEVTQTPSHQVTQMGQEVILRCVPISNHLYFYWYRQILGQKVEFLVSFYNNEISEKSEIFDDQFSVERPDGSNFTLKIRSTKLEDSAMYFCASSEVGLAGNTGELFFGEGSRLTVL.